The next 13 T cell receptor beta chains were all read from a single sample in a study of regulatory T cells in long-lasting Graves disease (TCRdb year 2021). Library method: multiplex PCR. TCRdb shows the sequencer as Illumina HiSeq 4000. CDR3 regions were amplified by Arm-PCR with iRepertoire HTBI primers to construct TCR beta libraries. TCRdb reprocessing: public reads trimmed at Q25 with fastp, clones called with MiXCR, in-frame beta chains kept. All rows with the same CDR3 protein become a single entry with the most common DNA and genes. The sample table records roughly 360,000 distinct CDR3 sequences; approximately 23% of these occur just once. 25% to 30% of the sample lies in the top ten. Sample time point, as interpreted from the label and publication: persistent/refractory GD, antithyroid drugs over 5 years with positive TRAb. RNA was extracted from PBMCs in TRIzol for both TCR sequencing and RNA sequencing.

Sequences were derived from peripheral blood mononuclear cells (PBMCs), sampled when the disease was refractory, from a patient treated with antithyroid drugs. The receptor source for this set is a woman aged 40 to 49 with Graves disease. Donor details come from another sample of the same person, matched by shared clones.

This clonotype was seen repeatedly, ten times or more. J is TRBJ1-1 and V is TRBV12-3 or TRBV12-4; D is possibly TRBD1 (6 bases). The length of the CDR3 is 11 residues. The V gene lost 6 bases and the J gene lost 8 bases, with 10 bases spanning the gap. CDR3 coding DNA: TGTGCCAGCAGCTCCGACAGGGAAGCTTTCTTT. Protein sequence: CASSSDREAFF.

This clonotype was counted a few times. This chain links TRBV7-9 with TRBJ2-3; the D is unclear. Trimming took 5 bases from V and 1 from J, leaving 7 bases between them. This CDR3 is built from 13 residues. Germline V gene sequence: CDR1 SEHNR, CDR2 FQNEAQ (reference sequence). This CDR3 reads CASSVRGTDTQYF. In nucleotides, the CDR3 is TGTGCCAGCAGCGTTAGGGGCACAGATACGCAGTATTTT.

This clonotype has a handful of counts. Being one base from a much bigger clone, this may be a read error. The chain links TRBV2 to TRBJ1-4; D gene unclear. Germline V gene sequence: CDR1 SNHLY, CDR2 FYNNEI. The CDR3 is made up of 14 amino acids. The CDR3 loop reads CTSRNTPTNEKLFF. In DNA form, the CDR3 reads TGTACCAGCAGAAACACCCCAACTAATGAAAAACTGTTTTTT.

This clonotype was picked up many times. The chain combines TRBV28 with TRBJ2-7; 7 nucleotides line up with TRBD1. V trimming: 5 bases; J trimming: 2 bases; junction bases outside the gene matches: 6. The CDR3 is 14 amino acids. Germline loops: CDR1 MDHEN, CDR2 SYDVKM. CDR3 loop: CASSPGQEPYEQYF. The CDR3 DNA reads as TGTGCCAGCAGTCCCGGACAGGAGCCCTACGAGCAGTACTTC.

At least ten counts were recorded for this clonotype. The chain employs TRBV27 and TRBJ1-5; no definite D call. Germline CDR1 and CDR2: MNHEY and SMNVEV (reference sequence). The CDR3 covers 13 residues. The V end was cut by 4 bases, the J end by 4 bases, with 8 bases between. The CDR3 loop reads CASSYGVNQPQHF. The CDR3 DNA sequence: TGTGCCAGCAGTTATGGAGTGAATCAGCCCCAGCATTTT.

V is TRBV27 and J is TRBJ2-1; 12 nucleotides agree with TRBD2. Germline CDR1 is MNHEY and CDR2 is SMNVEV (reference sequence). With 5 bases clipped from V and 8 bases from J, the junction kept 7 bases outside the gene matches. The CDR3 covers 15 residues. The CDR3 bases are TGTGCCAGCAGTCCACGACTAGCGGGAGTCGATGAGCAGTTCTTC. This translates into CASSPRLAGVDEQFF.

The chain carries TRBV19 and TRBJ1-6; D is uncertain. This CDR3 is 14 amino acids long. Per germline, CDR1 LNHDA and CDR2 SQIVND (reference sequence). V gave up 2 bases and J gave up 7 bases, with 9 bases separating them. CDR3 bases: TGTGCCAGTAGTATACCGGCGGGGAATTCACCCCTCCACTTT. Residues: CASSIPAGNSPLHF.

This clonotype has just a few counts. V is TRBV19 and J is TRBJ1-5; tentative D call: TRBD1 (5 bases). V was pared by 3 bases and J by 0 bases, with 9 bases between. Per the germline V gene, CDR1 is LNHDA and CDR2 is SQIVND (reference sequence). This CDR3 is built from 15 residues. The CDR3 loop is CASSIRQISNQPQHF. CDR3 DNA sequence: TGTGCCAGTAGTATCAGACAGATTAGCAATCAGCCCCAGCATTTT.

This clonotype was detected ten times or more. V and J are TRBV28 and TRBJ1-4; tentatively, D is TRBD1 (6 bases). Trimming took off 4 bases at V and 10 bases at J, with 19 bases between the two ends. CDR3 length: 15 residues. Germline values: CDR1 MDHEN, CDR2 SYDVKM. The CDR3 DNA follows: TGTGCCAGCAGTTCGGACAGATCACGTACAGGAAAACTGTTTTTT. It encodes CASSSDRSRTGKLFF.

This clonotype was detected ten times or more. This sequence joins TRBV12-3 or TRBV12-4 and TRBJ2-4; 10 bases align to TRBD2. This CDR3 comprises 17 residues. V lost 5 bases to trimming and J lost 0 bases; unmatched junction nucleotides: 7. Here the CDR3 DNA reads TGTGCCAGCAGTCCAGCTAGCGGGGGTACAGCCAAAAACATTCAGTACTTC. Translation gives CASSPASGGTAKNIQYF.

The V call is TRBV3-1, the J call TRBJ1-1; D uncertain. Trimming pared 0 bases from V and 3 bases from J, leaving 11 bases between. Germline V gene sequence: CDR1 LGHDT, CDR2 YNNKEL (reference sequence). This CDR3 is built from 15 residues. In DNA form, the CDR3 reads TGTGCCAGCAGCCAAGATAAAGGGATTCACACTGAAGCTTTCTTT. Translating gives CASSQDKGIHTEAFF.

This clonotype came up many times. The V gene is TRBV20-1, the J gene TRBJ1-2; the D gene is possibly TRBD1 (6 bases). This CDR3 comprises 13 residues. In germline, CDR1 is DFQATT, CDR2 SNEGSKA (reference sequence). Between the trimmed V and J ends, which lost 5 bases and 7 bases, there was a span of 17 bases. The CDR3 nucleotides read TGCAGTGCTGAACTACAGGGTGGGGCTGGCTACACCTTC. Its translation: CSAELQGGAGYTF.

This clonotype was detected many times. The genes are TRBV5-1 and TRBJ1-1; D possibly corresponds to TRBD1 (5 bases). The V and J ends lost 4 bases and 2 bases respectively, with 12 bases between them. In germline, CDR1 is SGHRS, CDR2 YFSETQ. The length of the CDR3 is 14 residues. The CDR3 spells CASSIGTLNTEAFF. In nucleotides, the CDR3 is TGCGCCAGCAGCATCGGGACCCTCAACACTGAAGCTTTCTTT.